The entry below gives a single T cell receptor (beta chain) sequence along with its context. The antigen is not known. The record originates from a study of blood T cells in healthy people across ages. Findings and caveats of the study: Because donor CMV status was unknown, expanded clonotype changes were possibly confounded.

A sample-barcoded 5' primer and a J-beta primer mix were used in a second PCR of about 7 to 12 cycles. Using its own MiXCR run on the 5' RACE reads, TCRdb lists one record per CDR3 protein. Among about 1.7 million distinct CDR3 sequences, 28% were seen once, and the ten largest hold about 7.7%. From germline, CDR1 is MGHRA and CDR2 YSYEKL. V was pared by 2 bases and J by 1 base, with 8 bases between. The CDR3 spans 14 residues. V gene TRBV4-1 combines with J gene TRBJ2-5; D not certain. The specimen was blood. The sequence was collected from a woman between 25 and 40 years old in good health. This CDR3 reads CASSQRTTQETQYF. The CDR3 bases are TGCGCCAGCAGCCAAAGGACCACCCAAGAGACCCAGTACTTC.